This entry concerns a single T cell receptor beta chain. As yet, its antigen is unknown. Unique molecular identifiers were used in preparing the TCRbeta library. MiXCR, applied by TCRdb to the PCR reads, yields one record per CDR3 protein. This table holds roughly 790,000 distinct CDR3 sequences, 15% to 20% found once. V was pared by 3 bases and J by 1 base, with 12 bases between. CDR3 length: 15 residues. The data were taken from a study of T-cell reconstitution after alpha-beta-depleted transplantation in children. Findings and caveats of the study: Certain patients had high TCRbeta diversity at day 60, and it came from recipient T cells and thymic progenitors that survived.

The chain has TRBV12-3 or TRBV12-4 and TRBJ2-5; D unclear. The specimen comprised PBMCs, mostly from graft donor cells, sampled 360 days after TCRalphabeta/CD19-depleted stem cell transplant. The TCR was taken from a male patient younger than 18 who had a stem cell transplant for acute lymphoblastic leukemia, so the T cells may come from the graft donor. CDR3 sequence (DNA): TGTGCCAGCAGTTTCCGAAGGGCTATCCAAGAGACCCAGTACTTC. It is translated as CASSFRRAIQETQYF.